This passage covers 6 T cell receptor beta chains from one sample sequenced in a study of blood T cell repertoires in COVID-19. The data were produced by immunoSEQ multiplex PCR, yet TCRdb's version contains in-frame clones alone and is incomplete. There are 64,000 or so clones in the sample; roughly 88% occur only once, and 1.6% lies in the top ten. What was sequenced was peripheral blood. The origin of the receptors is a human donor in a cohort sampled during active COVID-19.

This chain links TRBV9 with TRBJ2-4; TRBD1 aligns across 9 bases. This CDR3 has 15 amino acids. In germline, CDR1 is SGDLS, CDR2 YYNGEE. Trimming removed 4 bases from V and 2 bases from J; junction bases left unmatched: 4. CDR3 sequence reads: CASSPHRGPKNIQYF. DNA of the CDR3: TGTGCCAGCAGCCCTCACAGGGGGCCCAAAAACATTCAGTACTTC.

DNA of the CDR3: TGTGCCAGCAGCAGGGACAGGCCGCCGATTTACAATGAGCAGTTCTTC. This gives the protein CASSRDRPPIYNEQFF. The genes are TRBV11-3 and TRBJ2-1; TRBD1 aligns across 8 bases. CDR3 length: 16 residues. Germline assignment: CDR1 SGHNT and CDR2 YENEEA. The ends lost 5 bases at V and 4 bases at J; junction bases unmatched: 10.

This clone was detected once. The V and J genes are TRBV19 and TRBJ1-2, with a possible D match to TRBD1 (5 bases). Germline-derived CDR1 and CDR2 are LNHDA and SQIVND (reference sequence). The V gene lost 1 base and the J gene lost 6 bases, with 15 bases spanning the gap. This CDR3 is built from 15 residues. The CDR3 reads CASSIAQVLIDGYTF. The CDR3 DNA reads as TGTGCCAGTAGTATAGCACAGGTTCTGATCGATGGCTACACCTTC.

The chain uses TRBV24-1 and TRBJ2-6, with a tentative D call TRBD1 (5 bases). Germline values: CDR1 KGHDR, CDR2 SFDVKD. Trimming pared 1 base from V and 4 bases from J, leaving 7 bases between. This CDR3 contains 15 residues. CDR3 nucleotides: TGTGCCACCAGTGATTTCAGGGTCGGGGCCAACGTCCTGACTTTC. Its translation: CATSDFRVGANVLTF.

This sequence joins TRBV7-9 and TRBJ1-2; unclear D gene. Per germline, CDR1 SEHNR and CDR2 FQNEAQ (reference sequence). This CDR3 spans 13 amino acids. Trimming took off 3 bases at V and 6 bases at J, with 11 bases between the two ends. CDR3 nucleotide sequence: TGTGCCAGCAGCTTTAATTCGGGAAATGGCTACACCTTC. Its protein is CASSFNSGNGYTF.

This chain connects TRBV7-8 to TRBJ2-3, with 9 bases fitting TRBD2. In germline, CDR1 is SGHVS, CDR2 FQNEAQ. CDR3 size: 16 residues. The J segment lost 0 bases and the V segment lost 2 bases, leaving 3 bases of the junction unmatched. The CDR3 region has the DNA TGTGCCAGCAGCTTATTGACTAGCGGAAGCACAGATACGCAGTATTTT. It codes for CASSLLTSGSTDTQYF.